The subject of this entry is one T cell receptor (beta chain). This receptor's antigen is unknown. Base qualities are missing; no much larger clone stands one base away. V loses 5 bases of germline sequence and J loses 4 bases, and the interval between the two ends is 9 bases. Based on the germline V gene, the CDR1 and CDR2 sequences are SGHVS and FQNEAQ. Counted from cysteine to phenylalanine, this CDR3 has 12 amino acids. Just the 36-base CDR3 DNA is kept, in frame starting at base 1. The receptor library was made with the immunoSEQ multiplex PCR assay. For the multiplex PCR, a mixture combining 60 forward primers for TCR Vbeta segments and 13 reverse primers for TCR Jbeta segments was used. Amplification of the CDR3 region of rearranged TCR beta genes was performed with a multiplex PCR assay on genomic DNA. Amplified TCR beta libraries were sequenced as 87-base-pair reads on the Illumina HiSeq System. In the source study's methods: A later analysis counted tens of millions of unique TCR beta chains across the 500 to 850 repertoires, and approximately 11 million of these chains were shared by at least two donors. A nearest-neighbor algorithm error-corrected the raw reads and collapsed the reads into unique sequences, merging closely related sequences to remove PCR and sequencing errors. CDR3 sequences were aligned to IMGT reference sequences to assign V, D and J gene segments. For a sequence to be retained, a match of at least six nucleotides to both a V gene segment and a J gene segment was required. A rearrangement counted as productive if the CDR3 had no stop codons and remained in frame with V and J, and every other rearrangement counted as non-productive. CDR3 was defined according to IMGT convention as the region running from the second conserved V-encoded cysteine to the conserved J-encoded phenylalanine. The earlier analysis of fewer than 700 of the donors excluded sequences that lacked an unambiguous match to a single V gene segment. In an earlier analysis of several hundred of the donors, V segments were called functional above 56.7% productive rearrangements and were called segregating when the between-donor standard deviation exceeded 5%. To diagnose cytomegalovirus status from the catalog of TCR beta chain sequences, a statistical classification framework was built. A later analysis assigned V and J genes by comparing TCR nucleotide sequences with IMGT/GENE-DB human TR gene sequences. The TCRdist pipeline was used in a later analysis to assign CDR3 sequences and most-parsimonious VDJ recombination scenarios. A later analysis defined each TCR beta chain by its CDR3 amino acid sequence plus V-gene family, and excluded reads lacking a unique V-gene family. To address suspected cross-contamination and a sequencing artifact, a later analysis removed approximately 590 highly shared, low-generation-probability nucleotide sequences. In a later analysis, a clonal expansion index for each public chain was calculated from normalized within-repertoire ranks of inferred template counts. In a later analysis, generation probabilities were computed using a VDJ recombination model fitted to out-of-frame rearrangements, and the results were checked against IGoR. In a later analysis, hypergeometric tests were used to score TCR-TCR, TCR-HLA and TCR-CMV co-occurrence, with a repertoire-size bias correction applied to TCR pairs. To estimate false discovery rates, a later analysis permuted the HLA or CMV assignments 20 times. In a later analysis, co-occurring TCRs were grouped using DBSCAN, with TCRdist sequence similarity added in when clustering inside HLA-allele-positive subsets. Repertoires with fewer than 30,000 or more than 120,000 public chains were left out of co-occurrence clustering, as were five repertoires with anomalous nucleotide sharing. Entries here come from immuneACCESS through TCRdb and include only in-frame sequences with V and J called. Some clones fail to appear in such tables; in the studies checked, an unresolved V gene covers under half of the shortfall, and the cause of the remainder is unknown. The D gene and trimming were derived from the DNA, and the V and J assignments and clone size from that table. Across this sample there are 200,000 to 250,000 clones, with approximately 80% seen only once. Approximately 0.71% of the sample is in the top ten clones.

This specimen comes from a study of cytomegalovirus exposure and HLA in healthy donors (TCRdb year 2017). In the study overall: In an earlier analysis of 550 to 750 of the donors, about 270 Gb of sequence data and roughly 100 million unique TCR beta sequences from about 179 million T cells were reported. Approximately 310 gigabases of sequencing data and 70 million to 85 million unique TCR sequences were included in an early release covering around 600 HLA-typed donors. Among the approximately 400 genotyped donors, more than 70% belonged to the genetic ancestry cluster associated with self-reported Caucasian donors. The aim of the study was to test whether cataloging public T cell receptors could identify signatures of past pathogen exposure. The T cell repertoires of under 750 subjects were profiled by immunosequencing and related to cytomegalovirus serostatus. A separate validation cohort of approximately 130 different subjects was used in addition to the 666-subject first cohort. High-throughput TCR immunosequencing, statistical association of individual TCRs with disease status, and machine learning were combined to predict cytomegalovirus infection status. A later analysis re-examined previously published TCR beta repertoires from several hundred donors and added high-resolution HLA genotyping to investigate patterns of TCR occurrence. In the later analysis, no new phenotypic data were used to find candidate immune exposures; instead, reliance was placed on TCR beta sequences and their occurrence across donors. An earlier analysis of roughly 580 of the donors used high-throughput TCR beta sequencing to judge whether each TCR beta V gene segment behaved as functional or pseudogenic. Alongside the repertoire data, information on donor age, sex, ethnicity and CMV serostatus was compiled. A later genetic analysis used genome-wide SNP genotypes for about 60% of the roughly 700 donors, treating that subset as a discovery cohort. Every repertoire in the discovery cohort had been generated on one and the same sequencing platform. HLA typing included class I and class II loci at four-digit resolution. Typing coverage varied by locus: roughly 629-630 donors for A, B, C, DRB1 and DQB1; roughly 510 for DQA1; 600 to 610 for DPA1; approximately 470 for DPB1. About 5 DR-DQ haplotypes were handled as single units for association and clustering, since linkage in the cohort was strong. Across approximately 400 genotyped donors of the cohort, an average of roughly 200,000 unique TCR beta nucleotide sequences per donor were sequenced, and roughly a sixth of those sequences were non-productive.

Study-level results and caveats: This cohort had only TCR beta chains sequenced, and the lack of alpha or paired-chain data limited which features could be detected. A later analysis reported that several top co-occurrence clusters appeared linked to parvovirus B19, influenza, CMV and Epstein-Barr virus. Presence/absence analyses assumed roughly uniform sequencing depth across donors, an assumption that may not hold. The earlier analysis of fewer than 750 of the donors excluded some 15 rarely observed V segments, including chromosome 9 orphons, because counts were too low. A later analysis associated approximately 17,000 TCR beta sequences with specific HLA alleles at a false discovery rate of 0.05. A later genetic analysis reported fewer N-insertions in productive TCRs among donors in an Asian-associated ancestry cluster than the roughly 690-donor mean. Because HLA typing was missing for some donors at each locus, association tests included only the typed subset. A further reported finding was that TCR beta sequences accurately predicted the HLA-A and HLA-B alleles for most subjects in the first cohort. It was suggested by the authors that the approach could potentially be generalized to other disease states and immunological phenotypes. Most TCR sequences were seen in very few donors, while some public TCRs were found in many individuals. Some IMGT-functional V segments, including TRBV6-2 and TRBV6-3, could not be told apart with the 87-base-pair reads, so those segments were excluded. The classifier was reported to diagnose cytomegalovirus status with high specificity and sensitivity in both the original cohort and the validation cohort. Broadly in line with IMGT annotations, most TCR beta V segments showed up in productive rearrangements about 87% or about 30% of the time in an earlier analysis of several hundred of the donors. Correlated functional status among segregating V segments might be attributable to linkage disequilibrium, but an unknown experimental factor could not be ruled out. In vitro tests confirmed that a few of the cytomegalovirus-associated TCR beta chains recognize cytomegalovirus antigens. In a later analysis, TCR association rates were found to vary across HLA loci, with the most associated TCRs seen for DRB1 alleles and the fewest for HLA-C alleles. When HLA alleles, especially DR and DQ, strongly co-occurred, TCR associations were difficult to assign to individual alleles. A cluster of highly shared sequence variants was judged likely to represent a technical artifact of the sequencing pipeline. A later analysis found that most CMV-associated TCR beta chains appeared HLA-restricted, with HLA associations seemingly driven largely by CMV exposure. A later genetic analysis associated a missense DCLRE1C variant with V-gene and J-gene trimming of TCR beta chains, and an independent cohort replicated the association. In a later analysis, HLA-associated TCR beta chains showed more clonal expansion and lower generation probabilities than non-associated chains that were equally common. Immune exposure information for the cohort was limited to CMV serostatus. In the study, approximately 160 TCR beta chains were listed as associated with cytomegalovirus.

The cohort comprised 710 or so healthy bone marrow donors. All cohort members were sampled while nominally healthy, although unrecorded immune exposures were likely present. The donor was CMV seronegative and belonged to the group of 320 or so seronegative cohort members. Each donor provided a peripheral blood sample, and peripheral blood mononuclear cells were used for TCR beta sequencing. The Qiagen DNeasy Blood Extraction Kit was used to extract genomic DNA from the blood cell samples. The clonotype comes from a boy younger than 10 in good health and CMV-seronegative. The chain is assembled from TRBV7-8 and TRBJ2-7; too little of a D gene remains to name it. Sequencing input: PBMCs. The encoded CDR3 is CASSLPTYEQYF. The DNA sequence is TGTGCCAGCAGCCTACCCACTTACGAGCAGTACTTC.